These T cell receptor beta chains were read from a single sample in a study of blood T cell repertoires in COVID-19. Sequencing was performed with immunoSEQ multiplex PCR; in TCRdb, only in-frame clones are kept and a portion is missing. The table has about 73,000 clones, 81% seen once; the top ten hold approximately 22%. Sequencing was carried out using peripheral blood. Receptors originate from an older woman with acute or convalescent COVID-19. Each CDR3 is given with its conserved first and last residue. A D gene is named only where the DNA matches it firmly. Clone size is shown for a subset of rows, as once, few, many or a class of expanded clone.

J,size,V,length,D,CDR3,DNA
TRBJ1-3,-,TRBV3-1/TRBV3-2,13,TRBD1,CASRTGAGNTIYF,TGTGCCAGCAGGACAGGGGCAGGAAACACCATATATTTT
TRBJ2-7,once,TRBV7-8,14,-,CASSVQGNPYEQYF,TGTGCCAGCAGCGTCCAGGGAAACCCCTACGAGCAGTACTTC
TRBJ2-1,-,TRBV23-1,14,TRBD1,CASSPGTGYNEQFF,TGCGCCAGCAGTCCCGGGACAGGGTACAATGAGCAGTTCTTC
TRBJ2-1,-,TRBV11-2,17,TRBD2,CASSLAITSGRRGEQFF,TGTGCCAGCAGCTTAGCCATTACTAGCGGGAGAAGGGGTGAGCAGTTCTTC
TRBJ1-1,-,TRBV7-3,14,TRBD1,CASSTDRGYTEAFF,TGTGCCAGCAGCACAGACAGGGGATACACTGAAGCTTTCTTT
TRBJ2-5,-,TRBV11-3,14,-,CASSLAGIQETQYF,TGTGCCAGCAGCTTAGCAGGGATCCAAGAGACCCAGTACTTC
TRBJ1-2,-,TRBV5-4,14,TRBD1,CASSPGQRDYGYTF,TGTGCCAGCAGCCCGGGACAGCGAGACTATGGCTACACCTTC
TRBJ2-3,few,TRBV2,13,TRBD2,CASSEGTRGTQYF,TGTGCCAGCAGTGAAGGGACTAGAGGTACGCAGTATTTT
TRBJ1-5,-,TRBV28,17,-,CASSSSDQGISNQPQHF,TGTGCCAGCAGCTCTAGCGACCAGGGAATTAGCAATCAGCCCCAGCATTTT
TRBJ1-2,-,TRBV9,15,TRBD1,CASTLEGGFGYGYTF,TGTGCCAGCACCTTAGAAGGGGGCTTTGGCTATGGCTACACCTTC
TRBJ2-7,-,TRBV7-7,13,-,CASSPGTFYEQYF,TGTGCCAGCAGCCCTGGGACTTTCTACGAGCAGTACTTC
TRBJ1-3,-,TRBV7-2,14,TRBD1,CASSPGTGWNTIYF,TGTGCCAGCAGCCCCGGGACAGGGTGGAACACCATATATTTT
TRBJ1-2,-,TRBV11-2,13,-,CASSRTEIYGYTF,TGTGCCAGCAGCCGGACTGAAATCTATGGCTACACCTTC
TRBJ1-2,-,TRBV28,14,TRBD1,CASSLSRTGDGYTF,TGTGCCAGCAGTTTATCTCGGACAGGGGATGGCTACACCTTC
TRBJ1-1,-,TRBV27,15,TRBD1,CASSPYQTGDTEAFF,TGTGCCAGCAGCCCTTATCAGACAGGGGACACTGAAGCTTTCTTT
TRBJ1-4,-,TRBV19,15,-,CATRRYQLLGGKLFF,TGTGCCACCCGGCGGTACCAGTTACTGGGTGGAAAACTGTTTTTT
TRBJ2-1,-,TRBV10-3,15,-,CAISEQVTPHNEQFF,TGTGCCATCAGTGAGCAGGTTACGCCCCACAATGAGCAGTTCTTC
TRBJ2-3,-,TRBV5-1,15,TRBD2,CASSLGGRKTDTQYF,TGCGCCAGCAGCTTGGGCGGGAGAAAAACAGATACGCAGTATTTT
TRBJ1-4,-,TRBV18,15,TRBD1,CASSPWTGANEKLFF,TGTGCCAGCTCACCATGGACAGGGGCTAATGAAAAACTGTTTTTT
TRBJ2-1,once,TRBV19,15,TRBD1,CASTRTGVPYNEQFF,TGTGCCAGTACCAGGACAGGGGTCCCCTACAATGAGCAGTTCTTC
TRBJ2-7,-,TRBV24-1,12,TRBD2,CAPQLAGYEQYF,TGTGCCCCCCAGCTAGCGGGCTACGAGCAGTACTTC
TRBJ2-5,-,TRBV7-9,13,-,CASSLEGGETQYF,TGTGCCAGCAGCCTGGAGGGTGGTGAGACCCAGTACTTC
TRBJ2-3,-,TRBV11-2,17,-,CASSLGGPGTSTDTQYF,TGTGCCAGCAGCTTAGGGGGGCCAGGCACTAGCACAGATACGCAGTATTTT
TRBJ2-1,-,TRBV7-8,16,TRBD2,CASSVAGTSGRGEQFF,TGTGCCAGCAGCGTCGCCGGGACTAGCGGGAGGGGTGAGCAGTTCTTC
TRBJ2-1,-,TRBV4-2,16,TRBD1,CASSQHGTGGGDEQFF,TGTGCCAGCAGCCAACACGGGACAGGGGGCGGTGATGAGCAGTTCTTC
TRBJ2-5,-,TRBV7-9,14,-,CASSSGAAEGTQYF,TGTGCCAGCAGCTCAGGTGCTGCGGAGGGGACCCAGTACTTC
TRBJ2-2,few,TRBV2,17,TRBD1,CASSEALGTGNTGELFF,TGTGCCAGCAGTGAAGCGCTAGGGACAGGGAACACCGGGGAGCTGTTTTTT
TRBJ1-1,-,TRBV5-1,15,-,CASNYDRDRNIEAFF,TGCGCCAGCAACTACGACCGGGATAGGAACATTGAAGCTTTCTTT
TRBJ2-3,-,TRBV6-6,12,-,CASGSETDTQYF,TGTGCCAGCGGGTCGGAGACAGATACGCAGTATTTT
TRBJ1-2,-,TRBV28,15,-,CASSPRGGELHGYTF,TGTGCCAGCAGCCCCCGGGGGGGGGAACTTCATGGCTACACCTTC
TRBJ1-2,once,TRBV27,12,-,CASSLGGDGYTF,TGTGCCAGCAGTTTGGGGGGGGATGGCTACACCTTC
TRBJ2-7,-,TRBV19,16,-,CASSINPGHPLYEQYF,TGTGCCAGTAGTATAAATCCAGGACATCCCCTCTACGAGCAGTACTTC
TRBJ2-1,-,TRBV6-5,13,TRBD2,CASSKGLAGEQFF,TGTGCCAGCAGCAAGGGACTAGCGGGAGAGCAGTTCTTC
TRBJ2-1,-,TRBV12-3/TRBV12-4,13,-,CASSIEAYNEQFF,TGTGCCAGCAGCATAGAGGCCTACAATGAGCAGTTCTTC
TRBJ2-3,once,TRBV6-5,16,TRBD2,CASSYTSGFSTDTQYF,TGTGCCAGCAGTTACACTAGCGGGTTTAGCACAGATACGCAGTATTTT
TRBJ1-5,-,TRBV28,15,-,CASSFLWGGNQPQHF,TGTGCCAGCAGTTTTCTCTGGGGCGGCAATCAGCCCCAGCATTTT
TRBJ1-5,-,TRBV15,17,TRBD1,CATSRSLGTGRNQPQHF,TGTGCCACCAGCAGGAGCCTCGGGACAGGGAGGAATCAGCCCCAGCATTTT
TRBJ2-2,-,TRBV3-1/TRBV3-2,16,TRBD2,CASSQGPLARTGELFF,TGTGCCAGCAGCCAAGGACCACTAGCGCGTACCGGGGAGCTGTTTTTT
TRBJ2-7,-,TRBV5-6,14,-,CASSLGQVSYEQYF,TGTGCCAGCAGCTTGGGGCAGGTGTCCTACGAGCAGTACTTC
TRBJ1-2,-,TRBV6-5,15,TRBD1,CASSSPGQGRNGYTF,TGTGCCAGCAGTTCTCCGGGACAGGGAAGGAACGGCTACACCTTC
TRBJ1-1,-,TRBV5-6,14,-,CASGETARDTEAFF,TGTGCCAGTGGGGAGACGGCGCGGGACACTGAAGCTTTCTTT
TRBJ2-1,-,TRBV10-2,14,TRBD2,CASSYSGSFDEQFF,TGCGCCAGCAGTTATAGCGGGAGTTTTGATGAGCAGTTCTTC